The TCR beta chain described here comes from a study of T cell repertoires in cytomegalovirus infection. Study-level information: Through public TCR beta signatures, both CMV infection and matching HLA type were indicated.

This CDR3 has 15 residues. The germline V gene encodes CDR1 MNHNS and CDR2 SASEGT. General study results and limits: The ex vivo response showed dominance by HLA-C-restricted CMV-specific TCR beta clonotypes. Summed frequency of shared TCR beta families picked out CMV carriers who also had the relevant HLA.

This clonotype was recorded at least ten times. Its antigen is undetermined. Compared with germline, one end of the junction differs, possibly owing to a read error. TCRdb reprocessed the reads with MiXCR, giving one entry per CDR3 protein. The sample has 76,000 or so distinct CDR3 sequences, about 3.8% seen once. The rearrangement joins TRBV6-1 to TRBJ2-1; 8 bases are a match to TRBD2. The sample was PBMCs. This TCR derives from a human donor in good health (CMV status not recorded). Some clones in this sample may be carry-over from other donors' samples. CDR3 sequence (DNA): TGTGCCAGCAGGGAAGCGGGGGAGGCCTACAATGAGCAGTTCTTC. It specifies CASREAGEAYNEQFF.